The clone carrying this T cell receptor beta chain turned up a few times. The antigen remains undetermined. V was clipped by 3 bases and J by 4 bases, with 19 bases between them. CDR1 and CDR2 from the germline V gene are LGHNA and YNFKEQ. This CDR3 contains 17 residues. The data were obtained in a study of cytomegalovirus exposure and HLA in healthy donors. PCR used 60 Vbeta primers and 13 Jbeta primers. The method was immunoSEQ multiplex PCR; TCRdb's version includes in-frame clones alone and lacks a portion of them. The sample has 100,000 to 140,000 clones, approximately 80% seen once. Study outcomes and limitations: The classifier reportedly diagnosed cytomegalovirus status with high sensitivity and specificity. The authors excluded some V segments, including TRBV6-2 and TRBV6-3, as indistinguishable. What a later analysis reportedly showed was that an Asian-associated ancestry cluster had fewer N-insertions than the roughly 720-donor mean.

The TCR comes from a male donor in good health and CMV-seronegative. This chain links TRBV4-2 with TRBJ1-3, with D perhaps matching TRBD1 (6 bases). Sample: PBMCs. This CDR3 reads CASSQNAGGFDGNTIYF. The CDR3 nucleotides are TGTGCCAGCAGCCAGAATGCGGGGGGCTTTGACGGAAACACCATATATTTT.